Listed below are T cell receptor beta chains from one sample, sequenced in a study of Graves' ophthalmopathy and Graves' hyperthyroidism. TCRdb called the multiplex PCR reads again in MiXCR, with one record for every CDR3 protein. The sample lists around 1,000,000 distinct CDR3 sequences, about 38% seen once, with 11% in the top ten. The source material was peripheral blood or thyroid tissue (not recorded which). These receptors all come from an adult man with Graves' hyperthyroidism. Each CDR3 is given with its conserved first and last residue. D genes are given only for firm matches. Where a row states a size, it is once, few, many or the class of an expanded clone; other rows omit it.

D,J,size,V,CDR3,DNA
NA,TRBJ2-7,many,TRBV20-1,CSAPDSTYEQYF,TGCAGTGCCCCGGACTCAACCTACGAGCAGTACTTC
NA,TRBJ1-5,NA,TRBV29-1,CSLVEQGGNQPQHF,TGCAGCTTAGTAGAGCAGGGCGGAAATCAGCCCCAGCATTTT
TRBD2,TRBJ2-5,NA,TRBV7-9,CASSSAGTKETQYF,TGTGCCAGCAGCTCGGCCGGGACTAAAGAGACCCAGTACTTC
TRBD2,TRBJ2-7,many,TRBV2,CASSNKPASGAYEQYF,TGTGCCAGCAGTAACAAACCTGCTAGCGGGGCATACGAGCAGTACTTC
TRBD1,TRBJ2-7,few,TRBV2,CASRTPTGSLYEQYF,TGTGCCAGCAGGACGCCGACAGGGTCGTTGTACGAGCAGTACTTC
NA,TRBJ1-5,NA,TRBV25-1,CASSPRHSNQPQHF,TGTGCCAGCAGTCCCAGGCATAGCAATCAGCCCCAGCATTTT
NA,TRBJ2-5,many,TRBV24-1,CATSDFVGGQETQYF,TGTGCCACCAGTGATTTTGTCGGGGGTCAAGAGACCCAGTACTTC
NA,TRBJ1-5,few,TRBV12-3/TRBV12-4,CASSWAFFRNQPQHF,TGTGCCAGCAGCTGGGCATTTTTTCGCAATCAGCCCCAGCATTTT
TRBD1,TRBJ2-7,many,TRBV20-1,CSAARTGVRNEQYF,TGCAGTGCAGCACGAACAGGGGTTCGGAACGAGCAGTACTTC
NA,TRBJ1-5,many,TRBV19,CASSIQGLSNQPQHF,TGTGCCAGTAGTATCCAGGGATTGAGCAATCAGCCCCAGCATTTT
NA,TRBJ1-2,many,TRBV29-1,CSAPDRIYGYTF,TGCAGCGCCCCCGACAGGATCTATGGCTACACCTTC
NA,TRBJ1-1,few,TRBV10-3,CASRQFMNTEAFF,TGTGCCAGCAGACAGTTCATGAACACTGAAGCTTTCTTT
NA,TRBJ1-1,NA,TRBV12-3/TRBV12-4,CASSVGIGTTSSEAFF,TGTGCCAGCAGCGTAGGTATTGGGACAACTTCCTCTGAAGCTTTCTTT
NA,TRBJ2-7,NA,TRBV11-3,CASGTRDTYEQYF,TGTGCCAGCGGCACGCGGGACACCTACGAGCAGTACTTC
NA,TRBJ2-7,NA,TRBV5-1,CASSLEPNIVYEQYF,TGCGCCAGCAGCTTGGAACCGAACATCGTCTACGAGCAGTACTTC
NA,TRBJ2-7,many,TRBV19,CASRGPSGEQYF,TGTGCCAGTAGGGGACCTTCGGGAGAGCAGTACTTC
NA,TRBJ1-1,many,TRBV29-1,CSVRRSRDTEAFF,TGCAGCGTTAGGCGCAGCAGAGACACTGAAGCTTTCTTT
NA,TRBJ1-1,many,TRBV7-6,CASSLARRGFNTEAFF,TGTGCCAGCAGCTTAGCACGTCGAGGGTTTAACACTGAAGCTTTCTTT
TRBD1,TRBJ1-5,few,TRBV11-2,CASSGGQADQPQHF,TGTGCCAGCAGCGGGGGACAGGCAGATCAGCCCCAGCATTTT
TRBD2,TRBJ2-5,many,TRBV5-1,CASSPRLAGGNQETQYF,TGCGCCAGCAGCCCTCGACTAGCGGGCGGTAACCAAGAGACCCAGTACTTC
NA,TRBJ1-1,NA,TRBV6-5,CASGYNTGIPEAFF,TGTGCCAGCGGTTACAATACAGGGATACCTGAAGCTTTCTTT
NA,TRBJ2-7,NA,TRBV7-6,CASSLGRVWYEQYF,TGCGCCAGCAGTTTGGGCAGGGTGTGGTACGAGCAGTACTTC
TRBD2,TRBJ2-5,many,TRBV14,CASSQRAGGETQYF,TGTGCCAGCAGCCAACGAGCGGGGGGGGAGACCCAGTACTTC
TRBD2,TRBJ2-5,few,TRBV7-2,CASSLNGGARLETQYF,TGTGCCAGCAGCCTAAACGGGGGGGCTCGTCTGGAGACCCAGTACTTC
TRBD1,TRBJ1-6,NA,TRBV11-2,CASSTGQTGSPLHF,TGTGCCAGCAGCACGGGACAGACAGGGTCACCCCTCCACTTT
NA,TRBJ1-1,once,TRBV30,CAWRSTEAFF,TGTGCCTGGAGAAGCACTGAAGCTTTCTTT
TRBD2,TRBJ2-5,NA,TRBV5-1,CASRPLLAGGQETQYF,TGCGCCAGCCGCCCCCTACTAGCGGGGGGACAAGAGACCCAGTACTTC
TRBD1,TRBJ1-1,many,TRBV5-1,CASSLGTGGLGTEAFF,TGCGCCAGCAGCCTCGGGACAGGGGGTTTGGGCACTGAAGCTTTCTTT
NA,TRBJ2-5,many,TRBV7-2,CASSLGLETQYF,TGTGCCAGCAGCTTGGGTTTGGAGACCCAGTACTTC
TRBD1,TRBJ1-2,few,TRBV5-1,CASRQQGSDGYTF,TGCGCCAGCAGGCAACAGGGGTCGGATGGCTACACCTTC
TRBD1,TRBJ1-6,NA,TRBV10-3,CAINSPRDRGRNSPLHF,TGTGCCATCAATTCCCCCCGGGACAGGGGTCGGAATTCACCCCTCCACTTT
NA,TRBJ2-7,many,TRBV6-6,CASSYSNERSYEQYF,TGTGCCAGCAGTTACTCGAACGAACGATCCTACGAGCAGTACTTC
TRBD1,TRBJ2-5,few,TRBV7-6,CASSYSDREETQYF,TGTGCCAGCAGCTATTCGGACAGGGAAGAGACCCAGTACTTC
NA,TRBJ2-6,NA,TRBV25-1,CASSAPDRPSGANVLTF,TGTGCCAGCAGTGCCCCAGACAGGCCCTCTGGGGCCAACGTCCTGACTTTC
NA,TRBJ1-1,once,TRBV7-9,CASSFTAGTDRNPTEAFF,TGTGCCAGCAGCTTCACGGCGGGAACCGACCGAAACCCCACTGAAGCTTTCTTT
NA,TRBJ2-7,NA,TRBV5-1,CASSLEATGSYEQYF,TGCGCCAGCAGCTTGGAGGCGACAGGTTCCTACGAGCAGTACTTC
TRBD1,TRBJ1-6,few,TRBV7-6,CASSQEPGQGTPLHF,TGTGCCAGCAGCCAAGAGCCGGGACAGGGGACACCCCTCCACTTT
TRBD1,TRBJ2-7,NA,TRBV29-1,CSVEQGAGYEQYF,TGCAGCGTTGAGCAGGGGGCCGGTTACGAGCAGTACTTC
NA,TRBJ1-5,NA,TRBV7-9,CASSLTWDRARPQHF,TGTGCCAGCAGTTTAACCTGGGACCGCGCCCGGCCCCAGCATTTT
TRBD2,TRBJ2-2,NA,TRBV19,CASTLTGGNTGELFF,TGTGCCAGTACACTCACGGGGGGAAACACCGGGGAGCTGTTTTTT
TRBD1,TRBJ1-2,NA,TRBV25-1,CATNQAPRQGAGGYTF,TGTGCCACCAACCAGGCTCCTAGACAGGGGGCTGGAGGCTACACCTTC
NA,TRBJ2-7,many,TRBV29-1,CSGGGHYEQYF,TGCAGCGGAGGAGGGCACTACGAGCAGTACTTC
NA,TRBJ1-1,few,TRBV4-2,CASSQVYRLPNTEAFF,TGTGCCAGCAGCCAAGTTTATCGACTGCCGAACACTGAAGCTTTCTTT
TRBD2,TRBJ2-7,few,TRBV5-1,CASSLAAAASGTYEQYF,TGCGCCAGCAGCTTGGCGGCCGCGGCTAGCGGAACCTACGAGCAGTACTTC
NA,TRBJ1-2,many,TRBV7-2,CASSTLDSAGYTF,TGTGCCAGCAGCACACTCGACAGCGCTGGCTACACCTTC
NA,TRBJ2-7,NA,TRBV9,CASGGGTSYEQYF,TGTGCCAGCGGCGGAGGGACATCTTACGAGCAGTACTTC
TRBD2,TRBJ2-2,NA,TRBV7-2,CASSIRTNGGGNTGELFF,TGTGCCAGCAGCATACGGACTAACGGGGGGGGGAACACCGGGGAGCTGTTTTTT
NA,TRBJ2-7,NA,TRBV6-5,CASSYGLGDPYEQYF,TGTGCCAGCAGTTACGGGTTGGGGGACCCGTACGAGCAGTACTTC
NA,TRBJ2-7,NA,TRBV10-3,CAISDGTGGRYEQYF,TGTGCCATCAGTGACGGTACCGGGGGCCGATACGAGCAGTACTTC
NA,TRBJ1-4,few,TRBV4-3,CASSQESFQGSEKLFF,TGCGCCAGCAGCCAAGAATCTTTCCAGGGTTCCGAAAAACTGTTTTTT
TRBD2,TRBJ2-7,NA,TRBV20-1,CSARDTSGPTYEQYF,TGCAGTGCTAGGGATACTAGCGGGCCCACCTACGAGCAGTACTTC
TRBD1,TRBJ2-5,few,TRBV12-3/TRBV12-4,CASRTRGRETQYF,TGTGCCAGCAGAACCAGGGGGCGGGAGACCCAGTACTTC
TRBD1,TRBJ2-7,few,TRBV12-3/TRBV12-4,CARRPGQDSYEQYF,TGTGCCAGACGACCGGGACAGGACTCCTACGAGCAGTACTTC